This record looks at one T cell receptor (beta chain) sequence and its context. What it binds is unknown. Each 10 ml fresh peripheral blood draw supplied the PBMCs. Germline V gives CDR1 SGHAT, CDR2 FQDESV (reference sequence). The CDR3 totals 16 residues. The V end lost 4 bases, the J end lost 3 bases, and 15 bases lay between the germline ends. These data originate in a study of T cells in Graves' hyperthyroidism and ophthalmopathy. Study observations and caveats: Blood also carried most thyroid clonotypes expanded above 0.001.

TCR beta CDR3 sequences were amplified from RNA transcripts. TCR CDR3 regions were first amplified by RT-PCR with HTBI primers. MiXCR was run by TCRdb on the multiplex PCR reads, yielding one entry per CDR3 protein. The profile covers almost 350,000 distinct CDR3 sequences, with over 15% appearing a single time and roughly a sixth taken by the ten largest. Source material: blood. This chain joins TRBV11-1 and TRBJ2-2; D possibly uses TRBD1 or TRBD2 (5 bases each). This clonotype originated in a woman aged 40-49 years with Graves' ophthalmopathy. The CDR3 is CASSSSGASHTGELFF. The CDR3 nucleotides read TGTGCCAGCAGCTCCTCCGGGGCCTCCCACACCGGGGAGCTGTTTTTT.